This T cell receptor (beta chain) was documented in a study of T-cell memory formation after mild COVID-19. Notes on the study in general: The pre-infection memory compartment contained some responding clones, suggesting cross-reactive memory joined.

This CDR3 has 14 amino acids. V gave up 3 bases and J gave up 1 base, with 9 bases separating them. Germline V gene data show CDR1 as MNHEY and CDR2 as SMNVEV (reference sequence). This clonotype has just a few counts. Antigen unknown. TCRdb called the 5' RACE reads again in MiXCR, with one record for every CDR3 protein. The sample records around 320,000 distinct CDR3 sequences, less than 20% being singletons. The receptor comes from a man aged 18-30 years who had mild COVID-19 (a few samples of this study predate the infection). Cell type and time point are not known. Sequenced: PBMCs or a T cell subset sorted from them (not recorded which). The chain uses TRBV27 and TRBJ2-5; no firm D call. The CDR3 protein is CASSFLGSQETQYF. CDR3 sequence (DNA): TGTGCCAGCAGTTTTCTGGGGTCCCAAGAGACCCAGTACTTC.